This passage covers 5 T cell receptor beta chains from one sample sequenced in a study of cytomegalovirus exposure and HLA in healthy donors. Repertoires were generated with immunoSEQ multiplex PCR, while TCRdb's copy carries only in-frame clones and drops some. The sample contains about 280,000 clones, approximately 88% of which appear only once. The sample taken for sequencing was PBMCs. The receptor source for this set is a woman younger than 35 in good health and CMV-seronegative.

This chain links TRBV7-2 with TRBJ2-1, with 8 positions matching TRBD2. Unmatched junction bases numbered 6, after V lost 2 bases and J lost 3 bases. The CDR3 has 16 amino acids. The germline CDR1 and CDR2 sequences are SGHTA and FQGNSA. The CDR3: CASSLTGTRSYNEQFF. For the CDR3, the DNA is TGTGCCAGCAGCTTAACCGGGACTAGAAGCTACAATGAGCAGTTCTTC.

CDR3 bases: TGTGCCACCAGCAGAGAGGCGGGCTACAATGAGCAGTTCTTC. This codes for CATSREAGYNEQFF. The J gene is TRBJ2-1, the V gene TRBV15; TRBD2 is a possible D gene (5 bases). Trimming shortened V by 0 bases and J by 3 bases, and 6 bases separated the two germline ends. Per germline, CDR1 LNHNV and CDR2 YYDKDF (reference sequence). CDR3 length: 14 residues.

The chain links TRBV5-1 to TRBJ2-1; D is possibly TRBD2 (6 bases). V was clipped by 5 bases and J by 8 bases, with 11 bases between them. The germline CDR1 and CDR2 sequences are SGHRS and YFSETQ. The CDR3 covers 12 residues. This CDR3 is CASRRSGDEQFF. CDR3 bases: TGCGCCAGCAGAAGGTCGGGGGATGAGCAGTTCTTC.

The chain employs TRBV27 and TRBJ1-1; 8 bases line up with TRBD1. Germline CDR1 is MNHEY and CDR2 is SMNVEV (reference sequence). The CDR3 is 16 amino acids. V shed 4 bases, J shed 0 bases, and the junction held 7 bases outside the gene matches. The CDR3 loop is CASSYTTGGLNTEAFF. The CDR3 DNA reads as TGTGCCAGCAGTTACACTACAGGGGGTTTGAACACTGAAGCTTTCTTT.

The gene calls are TRBV18 and TRBJ1-1; maybe TRBD1 (5 bases). The ends were cut back, 3 bases at V and 3 bases at J, with 14 bases in the middle. This CDR3 has 15 residues. Germline-derived CDR1 and CDR2 are KGHSH and LQKENI. The CDR3 nucleotides are TGTGCCAGCTCACCGAGGCGGGGGAGGGACACTGAAGCTTTCTTT. Translated, it gives CASSPRRGRDTEAFF.